The clone carrying this T cell receptor beta chain was detected many times. Its antigen is currently unknown. This sample stems from a study of early T cells in non-severe SARS-CoV-2 infection. Looking at the study overall: It was bulk RNA from unsorted whole blood that was sequenced, and the chains were unpaired. The study's findings and limits: Comparison of clonotypes with VDJdb favored anti-spike CD8 responses while missing private and CD4 specificities.

Unique molecular identifiers were affixed to single, distinct cDNA molecules. TCRdb re-derived calls from the 5' RACE reads in MiXCR, one entry per CDR3 protein. The sample includes roughly 32,000 distinct CDR3 sequences, around 9% seen only once; the top ten take roughly 13%. V lost 3 bases, J lost 5 bases, and 6 bases stayed unmatched. This CDR3 spans 14 amino acids. The rearrangement uses TRBV12-3 or TRBV12-4 and TRBJ2-5, with TRBD2 matching 7 bases. The source is an adult who was a healthcare worker with PCR-confirmed SARS-CoV-2 infection or an uninfected control (not recorded which). The specimen was whole blood. CDR3 bases: TGTGCCAGCAGTTTTGTCCTAGCGGCGGAGACCCAGTACTTC. It codes for CASSFVLAAETQYF.